A selection of T cell receptor beta chains follows, all from one sample in a study of regulatory T cells in long-lasting Graves disease. TCRdb used MiXCR to reprocess the multiplex PCR reads, holding one entry per CDR3 protein. The sample has hundreds of thousands of distinct CDR3 sequences; roughly 15% are singletons. A further study also used this sample, focusing on T cells in Graves' hyperthyroidism and ophthalmopathy.

The sequencing here drew on peripheral blood mononuclear cells (PBMCs), taken at new diagnosis, from a patient treated with antithyroid drugs. These receptor sequences come from a man younger than 35 with Graves disease. The CDR3 runs from the conserved cysteine through the conserved F or W. The D gene is left open where the match is weak. A row's size may be missing; if present it is once, few, many or a size class.

v_call	cdr3_length	d_call	j_call	clone_size	cdr3_nt	cdr3_aa
TRBV5-1	13	-	TRBJ1-1	-	TGCGCCAGCAGCTTGACAGGGCCCACTGAAGCTTTCTTT	CASSLTGPTEAFF
TRBV15	17	-	TRBJ2-7	few	TGTGCCACCAGCAGCGCCTTACAGGGTCGTAGCTCCTACGAGCAGTACTTC	CATSSALQGRSSYEQYF
TRBV2	15	-	TRBJ2-1	many	TGTGCCAGCAGTGAAAGGGACGCAGGGGTGGATGAGCAGTTCTTC	CASSERDAGVDEQFF
TRBV27	14	TRBD2	TRBJ2-1	many	TGTGCCAGCAGTTTAGCGGGAGGGTACAATGAGCAGTTCTTC	CASSLAGGYNEQFF
TRBV24-1	13	-	TRBJ2-1	many	TGTGCCACCAGTGATTTGACGGGCGGGGAGCAGTTCTTC	CATSDLTGGEQFF
TRBV20-1	15	TRBD2	TRBJ2-3	-	TGCAGTGTCACCCGACTAGCGGAGAGCACAGATACGCAGTATTTT	CSVTRLAESTDTQYF
TRBV12-5	15	TRBD1	TRBJ1-1	few	TGTGCTAGTGCTCGAGACAGGGGGGCGTACACTGAAGCTTTCTTT	CASARDRGAYTEAFF
TRBV18	15	-	TRBJ1-3	-	TGTGCCAGCTCACCACCCGGAACCTCTGGAAACACCATATATTTT	CASSPPGTSGNTIYF
TRBV11-2	15	TRBD1	TRBJ2-2	-	TGTGCCAGCAGCCGACAGGGGGCGGACACCGGGGAGCTGTTTTTT	CASSRQGADTGELFF
TRBV3-1	11	TRBD2	TRBJ2-7	many	TGTGCCAGCAGCCAAGCGGGAGGTATCCACTTC	CASSQAGGIHF
TRBV20-1	12	-	TRBJ2-3	many	TGCAGTAAACAGGGAATCCCAGATACGCAGTATTTT	CSKQGIPDTQYF
TRBV11-1	16	TRBD2	TRBJ2-1	many	TGTGCCAGCAGCTTTTTCCTAGCGGGGTCCTACAATGAGCAGTTCTTC	CASSFFLAGSYNEQFF
TRBV7-9	16	TRBD2	TRBJ2-7	-	TGTGCCAGCAGCTCCGTGGGGGCGGGAGGGCCGGGAGAGCAGTACTTC	CASSSVGAGGPGEQYF
TRBV3-1	14	TRBD1	TRBJ2-3	-	TGTGCCAGCAGCGACAGGGGTTACGCAGATACGCAGTATTTT	CASSDRGYADTQYF
TRBV5-1	15	TRBD1	TRBJ1-2	few	TGCGCCAGCAGCTTGAATACCAGGGGGACCTATGGCTACACCTTC	CASSLNTRGTYGYTF
TRBV20-1	12	-	TRBJ2-3	few	TGCAGTGCTAGCGTAATAGTGGATACGCAGTATTTT	CSASVIVDTQYF
TRBV14	16	TRBD2	TRBJ2-5	few	TGTGCCAGCAGCTCCCGGGGGGACCAGTACCAAGAGACCCAGTACTTC	CASSSRGDQYQETQYF
TRBV20-1	12	TRBD2	TRBJ2-7	many	TGCAGTGCCAAGACTAGCGGATACGAGCAGTACTTC	CSAKTSGYEQYF
TRBV5-1	15	TRBD2	TRBJ2-7	many	TGCGCCAGCAGCTTACTAGCGGGAGGATCCTACGAGCAGTACTTC	CASSLLAGGSYEQYF
TRBV12-3/TRBV12-4	12	TRBD1	TRBJ2-7	many	TGTGCCAGCACCACAGGGGACTACGAGCAGTACTTC	CASTTGDYEQYF
TRBV27	15	-	TRBJ1-5	few	TGTGCCAGCAGTTTAGTCGGTCAGTTCAATCAGCCCCAGCATTTT	CASSLVGQFNQPQHF
TRBV3-1	15	-	TRBJ1-5	few	TGTGCCAGCAGCCAAGATTGGGGGGGCAGGCAGCCCCAGCATTTT	CASSQDWGGRQPQHF
TRBV12-3/TRBV12-4	14	-	TRBJ2-7	many	TGTGCCAGGTCCCGAGGGCGGCGGTCCTACGAGCAGTACTTC	CARSRGRRSYEQYF
TRBV20-1	13	-	TRBJ1-2	-	TGCAGTGCTGGGGGTGGCGGGGACTATGGCTACACCTTC	CSAGGGGDYGYTF
TRBV28	17	TRBD2	TRBJ2-2	many	TGTGCCAGCAGGCCGACTAGCGGGAGGCTTGGGACCGGGGAGCTGTTTTTT	CASRPTSGRLGTGELFF
TRBV10-2	16	-	TRBJ2-7	-	TGCGCCAGCAGTGACCAGGGTAGCGATCAACCCTACGAGCAGTACTTC	CASSDQGSDQPYEQYF
TRBV6-1	13	TRBD1	TRBJ1-1	few	TGTGCCAGCACGCCTACAGGGGCGAGTGAAGCTTTCTTT	CASTPTGASEAFF
TRBV9	14	TRBD1	TRBJ2-5	-	TGTGCCAGCAGCAAAACAGGGGTGGATGAGACCCAGTACTTC	CASSKTGVDETQYF
TRBV28	15	-	TRBJ1-5	-	TGTGCCAGCAGTTTTGGGGCGGACCTGGGGCAGCCCCAGCATTTT	CASSFGADLGQPQHF
TRBV7-9	18	-	TRBJ1-3	-	TGTGCCAGCAGCTTAGACTTGACACGGCGCCGCTCTGGAAACACCATATATTTT	CASSLDLTRRRSGNTIYF
TRBV12-3/TRBV12-4	12	-	TRBJ2-7	few	TGTGCCAGCAGCTACCTCATCTACGAGCAGTACTTC	CASSYLIYEQYF
TRBV14	14	-	TRBJ2-5	-	TGTGCCAGCAGCCAAGGCGGCAGACAAGAGACCCAGTACTTC	CASSQGGRQETQYF
TRBV6-5	17	-	TRBJ2-1	many	TGTGCCAGCAGTTACTCGGCCGGGGCAGTCTCCTACAATGAGCAGTTCTTC	CASSYSAGAVSYNEQFF
TRBV7-3	14	-	TRBJ2-5	many	TGTGCCAGCAGCTTAGCGGGGCCCCAAGAGACCCAGTACTTC	CASSLAGPQETQYF
TRBV20-1	15	-	TRBJ2-3	few	TGCAGTGCTAGAGGGGGACACCTGTCCACAGATACGCAGTATTTT	CSARGGHLSTDTQYF
TRBV28	15	TRBD1	TRBJ1-5	many	TGTGCCAGCACAGAGGGGGCTGGGAGCAATCAGCCCCAGCATTTT	CASTEGAGSNQPQHF
TRBV11-3	15	TRBD1	TRBJ2-5	-	TGTGCCAGCAGCTTAGTGACAGGGGGACAAGAGACCCAGTACTTC	CASSLVTGGQETQYF
TRBV7-9	18	TRBD1	TRBJ2-7	-	TGTGCCAGCAGCTCGACGGCCTGGGGACAGGGTTCAGTCTACGAGCAGTACTTC	CASSSTAWGQGSVYEQYF
TRBV20-1	14	TRBD1	TRBJ1-5	-	TGCAGTGCAAGGGGACAGACGATCAATCAGCCCCAGCATTTT	CSARGQTINQPQHF